The rows below give T cell receptor beta chains drawn from one sample of a study of blood T cell repertoires in COVID-19. Clones were sequenced by immunoSEQ multiplex PCR, and TCRdb holds only the in-frame ones, with some missing. The sample has approximately 240,000 clones, roughly 80% seen once. Sequenced material: peripheral blood. Receptors were obtained from a woman of 80 years or more with active or convalescent COVID-19. Both conserved end residues are part of each CDR3.

>TRBJ2-3|TRBV7-9
CASSLSGGREYTDTQYF
>TRBJ1-1|TRBV18
CASSGHVNTEAFF
>TRBJ1-4|TRBV5-5
CASSLEQKLFF
>TRBJ2-7|TRBV5-1
CASSLDALAVYEQYF
>TRBJ2-5|TRBV27
CASSLFAGYQETQYF
>TRBJ2-3|TRBV2
CASSLLAGASTDTQYF
>TRBJ2-2|TRBV3-1/TRBV3-2
CASSYSGTGELFF
>TRBJ1-2|TRBV5-1
CASSWGGDGYTF
>TRBJ2-1|TRBV4-1
CASTTSGGGSNEQFF
>TRBJ1-4|TRBV7-9
CASSRPNYTGVSNEKLFF
>TRBJ1-2|TRBV19
CASSIKTQGPTKGNYGYTF
>TRBJ1-2|TRBV9
CASSPGTGYGYTF
>TRBJ2-1|TRBV23-1
CASSQLGLAGGLSYNEQFF
>TRBJ1-1|TRBV18
CASSPTRGNTEAFF
>TRBJ1-2|TRBV5-1
CASSLDGGSYGYTF
>TRBJ1-6|TRBV7-9
CASSSGQGGSYSPLHF
>TRBJ1-6|TRBV5-1
CASKTGTGLSSPLHF
>TRBJ2-1|TRBV12-1
CASSQGRGTGNEQFF
>TRBJ1-1|TRBV4-1
CASSQVINLLAFF
>TRBJ1-2|TRBV6-5
CASGDSVYGYTF
>TRBJ2-7|TRBV4-1
CASSQERIGTSYEQYF
>TRBJ2-5|TRBV5-6
CASSLWTGTRGTQYF
>TRBJ2-1|TRBV14
CASSRTSGAYNEQFF
>TRBJ1-6|TRBV11-2
CASSSAGGGSPLHF
>TRBJ2-1|TRBV7-8
CASSTGTSLGSYNEQFF
>TRBJ1-4|TRBV7-8
CASSLALPGEKLFF
>TRBJ1-5|TRBV5-1
CASSLDGRGSNQPQHF
>TRBJ1-1|TRBV10-2
CASSQGRETFF
>TRBJ1-1|TRBV28
CASSFYGLLYTEAFF
>TRBJ2-7|TRBV6-5
CASSYPARGGSYEQYF
>TRBJ2-5|TRBV9
CASSGLAGLLGETQYF
>TRBJ2-7|TRBV7-9
CASTQAGAPYEQYF
>TRBJ1-6|TRBV7-8
CASSLTGAYNSPLHF
>TRBJ1-6|TRBV11-2
CASSLRPERGARNSPLHF
>TRBJ2-2|TRBV11-1
CASSSQGNTGELFF
>TRBJ2-2|TRBV18
CASSPQGRNTGELFF
>TRBJ1-2|TRBV2
CASRDPTDNYGYTF
>TRBJ2-7|TRBV24-1
CATSEGTGRPYEQYF
>TRBJ2-3|TRBV9
CASSGGLASSTDTQYF
>TRBJ1-4|TRBV5-1
CASSSFGQGRKLFF
>TRBJ2-3|TRBV9
CASSVRASGGSTDTQYF
>TRBJ2-1|TRBV20-1
CSAERDSEQFF
>TRBJ1-4|TRBV5-4
CASSLDRANEKLFF
>TRBJ1-4|TRBV25-1
CASSEYEGLPNEKLFF
>TRBJ1-4|TRBV15
CATSRGGYNEKLFF
>TRBJ1-6|TRBV27
CASSLGGVVGPSPLHF